This TCR beta chain stems from a study of shared clonotypes between healthy human individuals. Study-wide findings and caveats: Specimens sampled were limited to blood, with tissue repertoires likely differing. Naive subsets generally exceeded memory subsets in estimated richness.

Method: immunoSEQ multiplex PCR; TCRdb's copy keeps in-frame clones and lacks some. The sample holds 1.6 million or so clones; 96% are singletons and the top ten take roughly 1.2%. As concerns this clone: What it recognizes is unknown.

CDR1 and CDR2 (germline): SGHRS, YFSETQ. V was clipped by 3 bases and J by 6 bases, with 22 bases between them. The CDR3 runs to 16 residues. The sequence was collected from a man younger than 45 in good health. The chain recombines TRBV5-1 with TRBJ2-7; D is perhaps TRBD1 (6 bases). The sample was naive CD4+ T cells sorted from blood. Subset here: CD45RA+ positively selected. CDR3 DNA: TGCGCCAGCAGCTGGGGAATTCCACAGGGTCTCCCCGAGCAGTACTTC. This gives the protein CASSWGIPQGLPEQYF.